These 2 T cell receptor beta chains were sequenced from one sample in a study of graft-versus-host responses after intestinal transplantation. This table comes from immunoSEQ multiplex PCR, and its TCRdb copy is limited to in-frame clones, with some not included. In the table there are about 97,000 clones, under 95% of which are singletons. Their specific antigens are unknown. Material: unstimulated CD8+ T cells sorted from spleen or lymph node cells, obtained before transplant. All receptors come from a human donor who was the organ donor for an intestinal transplant.

The V call is TRBV7-9, the J call TRBJ1-2, with D maybe TRBD1 (5 bases). Deletions cut 4 bases from V and 2 bases from J, with 14 bases between. This CDR3 contains 15 residues. Germline V gives CDR1 SEHNR, CDR2 FQNEAQ (reference sequence). The DNA for the CDR3 is TGTGCCAGCAGCTCCCCAAGGGGCAAGAACTATGGCTACACCTTC. It is translated as CASSSPRGKNYGYTF. Using reference TRBV7-9 and TRBJ1-2 for the parts outside the CDR3, the full variable domain is DTGVSQNPRHKITKRGQNVTFRCDPISEHNRLYWYRQTLGQGPEFLTYFQNEAQLEKSRLLSDRFSAERPKGSFSTLEIQRTEQGDSAMYLCASSSPRGKNYGYTFGSGTRLTVV.

The chain joins TRBV28 to TRBJ2-1, with 12 bases fitting TRBD2. CDR3 length: 16 amino acids. Per the germline V gene, CDR1 is MDHEN and CDR2 is SYDVKM. V shed 6 bases, J shed 8 bases, and the junction held 11 bases outside the gene matches. CDR3 sequence: CASSRGLAGLLHEQFF. The CDR3 DNA reads as TGTGCCAGCAGCAGGGGACTAGCGGGCTTGTTACATGAGCAGTTCTTC.